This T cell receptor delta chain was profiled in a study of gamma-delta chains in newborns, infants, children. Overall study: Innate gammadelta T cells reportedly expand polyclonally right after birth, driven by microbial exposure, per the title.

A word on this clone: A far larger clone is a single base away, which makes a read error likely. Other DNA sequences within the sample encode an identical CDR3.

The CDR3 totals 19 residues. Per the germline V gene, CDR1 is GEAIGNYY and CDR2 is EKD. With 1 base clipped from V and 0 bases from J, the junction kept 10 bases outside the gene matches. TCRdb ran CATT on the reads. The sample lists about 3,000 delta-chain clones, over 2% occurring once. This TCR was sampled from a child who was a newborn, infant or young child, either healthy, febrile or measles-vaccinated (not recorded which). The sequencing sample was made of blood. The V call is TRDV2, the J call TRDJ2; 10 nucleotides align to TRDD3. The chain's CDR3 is CACDTLGGYADPLTAQLFF. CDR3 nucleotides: TGTGCCTGTGACACGCTAGGGGGATACGCGGACCCTTTGACAGCACAACTCTTCTTT.